This passage covers 17 T cell receptor beta chains from one sample sequenced in a study of beta chain features in type 1 diabetes. Reverse transcribing all isolated RNA meant expressed TCRB transcripts were sequenced. The protocol was immunoSEQ multiplex PCR, while the TCRdb copy is restricted to in-frame clones and leaves out a portion. The repertoire holds over 350,000 clones, approximately 15% seen once, with approximately 0.02% in the top ten. The source material was naive CD4+ T cells from blood. The receptors stem from a woman aged 18-35 years in good health.

This chain uses TRBV18 with TRBJ2-3; 9 bases are a match to TRBD1. The ends lost 0 bases at V and 5 bases at J; junction bases unmatched: 6. The CDR3 is made up of 16 amino acids. CDR1 and CDR2 from the germline V gene are KGHSH and LQKENI. CDR3 region: CASSPPGTGRQDTQYF. In DNA form, the CDR3 reads TGTGCCAGCTCACCACCCGGGACAGGGAGACAAGATACGCAGTATTTT.

The chain is built from TRBV6-4 and TRBJ1-5; D unclear. This CDR3 has 13 residues. With 7 bases removed from V and 5 bases from J, the gap between germline ends came to 12 bases. CDR1 is MRHNA and CDR2 is SNTAGT in the germline V gene. This CDR3 is CASNAQWDQPQHF. For the CDR3, the DNA is TGTGCCAGCAATGCACAGTGGGATCAGCCCCAGCATTTT.

This clone has more than one count but fewer than ten. The V and J genes are TRBV18 and TRBJ1-5; 7 bases fit TRBD1. There are 13 residues in the CDR3. V shed 4 bases, J shed 8 bases, and the junction held 5 bases outside the gene matches. The V gene's germline CDR1 is KGHSH and CDR2 LQKENI. The CDR3 here is CASSLDRSEPQHF. The CDR3 DNA reads TGTGCCAGCTCACTGGACAGGTCGGAGCCCCAGCATTTT. The complete variable domain, with remaining parts taken from reference TRBV18 and TRBJ1-5, reads NAGVMQNPRHLVRRRGQEARLRCSPMKGHSHVYWYRQLPEEGLKFMVYLQKENIIDESGMPKERFSAEFPKEGPSILRIQQVVRGDSAAYFCASSLDRSEPQHFGDGTRLSIL.

This clone turned up a few times. The rearrangement joins TRBV5-1 to TRBJ2-1, with TRBD2 matching 8 bases. V was pared by 1 base and J by 5 bases, with 5 bases of the junction left unmatched. This CDR3 comprises 15 residues. Per the germline V gene, CDR1 is SGHRS and CDR2 is YFSETQ. Written as DNA, the CDR3 is TGCGCCAGCAGCTTGAGCGGGAGTTTCGACAATGAGCAGTTCTTC. Encoded protein: CASSLSGSFDNEQFF.

The V call is TRBV2, the J call TRBJ2-3, with D perhaps TRBD2 (6 bases). CDR1 and CDR2 (germline): SNHLY, FYNNEI. Trimming removed 7 bases at V and 4 bases at J, with 18 bases between. There are 15 residues in the CDR3. The CDR3: CASILLAQPPDTQYF. The CDR3, as DNA: TGTGCCAGCATACTTCTAGCGCAGCCCCCAGATACGCAGTATTTT. Using reference TRBV2 and TRBJ2-3 for the parts outside the CDR3, the full variable domain is EPEVTQTPSHQVTQMGQEVILRCVPISNHLYFYWYRQILGQKVEFLVSFYNNEISEKSEIFDDQFSVERPDGSNFTLKIRSTKLEDSAMYFCASILLAQPPDTQYFGPGTRLTVL.

This clone occurred a few times. The rearrangement links TRBV4-3 to TRBJ1-3, with TRBD1 as a possible D gene (6 bases). The germline V gene encodes CDR1 LGHNA and CDR2 YSLEER. V gave up 4 bases and J gave up 4 bases, with 14 bases separating them. The CDR3 length is 15 residues. The chain's CDR3 is CASSPITGQGNTIYF. The DNA for the CDR3 is TGCGCCAGCAGCCCGATCACAGGGCAGGGAAACACCATATATTTT.

This clone was counted only a few times. V usage is TRBV30 and J usage is TRBJ1-2; D is perhaps TRBD1 (5 bases). Looked up from germline, CDR1 is GTSNPN and CDR2 is SVGIG (reference sequence). This CDR3 contains 13 residues. V dropped 0 bases and J dropped 3 bases, with 8 bases sitting between them. CDR3 DNA: TGTGCCTGGAGTGTACAGGTCTACTATGGCTACACCTTC. Protein product: CAWSVQVYYGYTF.

The chain uses TRBV30 and TRBJ1-4, with 7 bases identical to TRBD1. The germline V gene has CDR1 GTSNPN and CDR2 SVGIG (reference sequence). The CDR3 sequence is 13 residues long. Trimming cost V 2 bases and J 6 bases; bases outside gene matches: 3. CDR3 residues: CAWSPGGYEKLFF. CDR3 nucleotides: TGTGCCTGGAGTCCAGGGGGATATGAAAAACTGTTTTTT.

The V and J genes are TRBV6-1 and TRBJ2-6; the D is unclear. Germline values: CDR1 MNHNS, CDR2 SASEGT. The CDR3 spans 14 residues. Deletions cut 7 bases from V and 0 bases from J, with 7 bases between. For the CDR3, the DNA is TGTGCCAGCATCGCAGGCTCTGGGGCCAACGTCCTGACTTTC. It codes for CASIAGSGANVLTF.

This clone occurred a few times. The chain is built from TRBV6-5 and TRBJ1-1, with 7 nucleotides matching TRBD1. V was clipped by 6 bases and J by 4 bases; unmatched bases: 11. Germline CDR1 MNHEY, CDR2 SVGAGI. The length of the CDR3 is 15 residues. CDR3 residues: CASSFEQGRRTEAFF. CDR3 in DNA: TGTGCCAGCAGCTTCGAACAGGGGCGACGCACTGAAGCTTTCTTT.

The chain has TRBV27 and TRBJ1-2, with D unclear. This CDR3 region has 14 residues. The germline V gene has CDR1 MNHEY and CDR2 SMNVEV (reference sequence). With 5 bases removed from V and 2 bases from J, the gap between germline ends came to 12 bases. The CDR3 protein is CASSRREANYGYTF. The CDR3 DNA sequence: TGTGCCAGCAGTAGGCGAGAGGCGAACTATGGCTACACCTTC.

This clone came up a few times. The chain carries TRBV4-3 and TRBJ1-2; the match to TRBD1 covers 10 bases. Germline CDR1 is LGHNA and CDR2 is YSLEER. With V trimmed by 1 base and J by 4 bases, 3 bases remained unmatched. The CDR3 is 15 residues long. In nucleotides, the CDR3 is TGCGCCAGCAGCCAAGTGGGGACAGGGGTCTATGGCTACACCTTC. Its translation: CASSQVGTGVYGYTF.

This chain joins TRBV19 and TRBJ2-4, with 11 bases identical to TRBD2. V trimming: 11 bases; J trimming: 6 bases; junction bases outside the gene matches: 12. This CDR3 is built from 15 residues. Germline lookup yields CDR1 LNHDA and CDR2 SQIVND (reference sequence). CDR3 region: CAVSVSGRGGNIQYF. The DNA of the CDR3 is TGTGCCGTATCTGTTAGCGGGAGGGGGGGAAACATTCAGTACTTC.

In its sample, this clone was seen a few times. The chain combines TRBV5-1 with TRBJ2-6; 7 positions agree with TRBD1. Trimming at V came to 0 bases and at J to 0 bases, leaving 6 bases not matched to a gene. CDR3 length: 18 residues. CDR1 and CDR2 from the germline V gene are SGHRS and YFSETQ. The CDR3 region is CASSLAVAGGSGANVLTF. In nucleotides, the CDR3 is TGCGCCAGCAGCTTGGCCGTGGCAGGGGGCTCTGGGGCCAACGTCCTGACTTTC.

With respect to this clone: This sample also contains other DNA sequences that code for the same CDR3. The chain uses TRBV18 and TRBJ2-1; D gene ambiguous. From germline, CDR1 is KGHSH and CDR2 LQKENI. CDR3 length: 11 amino acids. V lost 3 bases, J lost 8 bases, and 5 bases lay in between. CDR3 DNA sequence: TGTGCCAGCTCACCCTCTTATGAGCAGTTCTTC. This translates into CASSPSYEQFF.

This chain uses TRBV4-3 with TRBJ2-3; 9 bases are a match to TRBD2. The CDR3 has 16 amino acids. After removal of 0 bases from V and 5 bases from J, the junction contained 6 bases not matched to a gene. The germline gives CDR1 LGHNA, CDR2 YSLEER. Written as DNA, the CDR3 is TGCGCCAGCAGCCAAGACGGCGGGAGGGCCCTAGATACGCAGTATTTT. Translating gives CASSQDGGRALDTQYF.

Only a few counts were recorded for this clone. The V gene is TRBV27, the J gene TRBJ2-1; 9 bases are shared with TRBD2. J gave up 7 bases and V 0 bases, and 10 bases lay outside the gene matches. Germline V gives CDR1 MNHEY, CDR2 SMNVEV (reference sequence). This CDR3 region has 17 residues. CDR3 DNA: TGTGCCAGCAGTTTATCGAGCGGTAGCGGGAGTAGGAATGAGCAGTTCTTC. This translates into CASSLSSGSGSRNEQFF.